The 26 T cell receptor beta chains below were found in one sample sequenced in a study of response to subunit inactivated influenza vaccine. TCRdb re-derived calls from the RT-PCR reads in MiXCR, one entry per CDR3 protein. The table shows hundreds of thousands of distinct CDR3 sequences, with about 14% occurring only once. Source: PBMCs from blood, taken less than 15 days before vaccination. These TCRs come from a middle-aged man who received an inactivated influenza vaccine.

The chain combines TRBV18 with TRBJ2-3, with D possibly matching TRBD1 (5 bases). The CDR3 spans 15 residues. Trimming stripped 3 bases from V and 1 base from J, with 11 bases between. Germline assignment: CDR1 KGHSH and CDR2 LQKENI. This chain's CDR3 is CASSPAGRGTDTQYF. The CDR3 DNA reads TGTGCCAGCTCACCGGCAGGGCGAGGCACAGATACGCAGTATTTT. The whole variable domain, remainder taken from reference TRBV18 and TRBJ2-3, is NAGVMQNPRHLVRRRGQEARLRCSPMKGHSHVYWYRQLPEEGLKFMVYLQKENIIDESGMPKERFSAEFPKEGPSILRIQQVVRGDSAAYFCASSPAGRGTDTQYFGPGTRLTVL.

The chain links TRBV5-1 to TRBJ2-1; TRBD2 matches 8 bases. The CDR3 consists of 13 residues. Germline CDR1 and CDR2: SGHRS and YFSETQ. The V segment lost 2 bases and the J segment 8 bases; nucleotides outside the gene matches: 3. The CDR3 DNA reads TGCGCCAGCAGCTTAGCGGGGGTATATGAGCAGTTCTTC. Amino acids: CASSLAGVYEQFF.

The gene calls are TRBV6-2 or TRBV6-3 and TRBJ2-1, with no clear D. This CDR3 is 16 amino acids long. Germline V gene sequence: CDR1 MNHEY, CDR2 SVGEGT. V lost 2 bases and J 0 bases, leaving 11 bases between the germline ends. The CDR3 spells CASSYGSESSYNEQFF. CDR3 DNA sequence: TGTGCCAGCAGTTACGGGTCCGAGAGCTCCTACAATGAGCAGTTCTTC.

A few counts support this clonotype. The rearrangement joins TRBV7-2 to TRBJ1-4, with D unclear. Per the germline V gene, CDR1 is SGHTA and CDR2 is FQGNSA. The germline V and J ends were trimmed by 2 bases and 7 bases, with 11 bases remaining between them. The CDR3 runs to 14 residues. CDR3 nucleotide sequence: TGTGCCAGCAGCTTACAGAGATTCGGTGAAAAACTGTTTTTT. It is translated as CASSLQRFGEKLFF.

This clonotype has a handful of counts. One junction end does not reproduce the germline sequence, and a read error may be involved. The chain carries TRBV5-1 and TRBJ2-3; TRBD2 matches at 8 bases. This CDR3 is 16 amino acids long. Germline lookup yields CDR1 SGHRS and CDR2 YFSETQ. The CDR3 here is CASRLVAGPSTDTQYF. DNA of the CDR3: TGCGCCAGCAGGTTGGTAGCGGGGCCTAGCACAGATACGCAGTATTTT. Drawing the rest from reference TRBV5-1 and TRBJ2-3, the complete variable domain is KAGVTQTPRYLIKTRGQQVTLSCSPISGHRSVSWYQQTPGQGLQFLFEYFSETQRNKGNFPGRFSGRQFSNSRSEMNVSTLELGDSALYLCASRLVAGPSTDTQYFGPGTRLTVL.

The chain links TRBV5-8 to TRBJ2-1; D is unclear. With 4 bases removed from V and 6 bases from J, the gap between germline ends came to 11 bases. The CDR3 covers 13 residues. Germline V gene sequence: CDR1 SGHTS, CDR2 YDEGEE. Here the CDR3 DNA reads TGTGCCAGCAGCCCTGGGCCCGGCAATGAGCAGTTCTTC. It is translated as CASSPGPGNEQFF.

A remark on this clonotype: At one boundary the junction diverges from the germline segment, which might be a read error. The chain is built from TRBV29-1 and TRBJ1-1; 9 bases fit TRBD1. The CDR3 consists of 13 residues. CDR1 is SQVTM and CDR2 is ANQGSEA in the germline V gene. CDR3 sequence: CSLEGQGLPEAFF. CDR3 sequence (DNA): TGCAGCCTTGAGGGACAGGGACTTCCTGAAGCTTTCTTT. Together with reference TRBV29-1 and TRBJ1-1, the CDR3 gives the full variable domain: SAVISQKPSRDICQRGTSLTIQCQVDSQVTMMFWYRQQPGQSLTLIATANQGSEATYESGFVIDKFPISRPNLTFSTLTVSNMSPEDSSIYLCSLEGQGLPEAFFGQGTRLTVV.

Only a few counts were recorded for this clonotype. The chain recombines TRBV9 with TRBJ2-1, with TRBD2 as a possible D gene (5 bases). V dropped 7 bases and J dropped 9 bases, with 26 bases sitting between them. The CDR3 has 16 residues. Germline V gene lookup returns CDR1 SGDLS and CDR2 YYNGEE. The CDR3 DNA follows: TGTGCCAGCGGCCGTCGCAGTGACTACCCACCCGGTGAGCAGTTCTTC. Its protein is CASGRRSDYPPGEQFF.

This chain connects TRBV6-2 or TRBV6-3 to TRBJ2-7, with D unresolved. The CDR3 consists of 14 residues. Germline CDR1 MNHEY, CDR2 SVGEGT. Trimming cost V 5 bases and J 2 bases, with 13 bases left between them. The CDR3 DNA follows: TGTGCCAGCAGTCCAATAACTGGGGCCTACGAGCAGTACTTC. It specifies CASSPITGAYEQYF.

The rearrangement joins TRBV24-1 to TRBJ2-7; D is perhaps TRBD1 (6 bases). The V gene's germline CDR1 is KGHDR and CDR2 SFDVKD. CDR3 length: 13 residues. The V and J ends lost 3 bases and 6 bases respectively, with 11 bases between them. The CDR3 bases are TGTGCCACCAGTGATCACACAGGGTCCGAGCAGTACTTC. Translated: CATSDHTGSEQYF.

At least ten counts were recorded for this clonotype. The chain couples TRBV19 to TRBJ2-5; D gene uncertain. Trimming cost V 4 bases and J 5 bases, with 14 bases left between them. The CDR3 has 14 amino acids. Germline V CDR1 and CDR2: LNHDA, SQIVND (reference sequence). DNA of the CDR3: TGTGCCAGTAGTACTCGGAGCCTCGGGGAGACCCAGTACTTC. Translating it yields CASSTRSLGETQYF.

The CDR3: CASSLASLDGSYEQYF. CDR3 bases: TGTGCCAGCAGCTTAGCATCCTTGGACGGTTCCTACGAGCAGTACTTC. The chain couples TRBV11-2 to TRBJ2-7; D remains ambiguous. V lost 1 base and J 1 base, leaving 14 bases between the germline ends. Per germline, CDR1 SGHAT and CDR2 FQNNGV. This CDR3 contains 16 residues. The full variable domain, completed using reference TRBV11-2 and TRBJ2-7, is EAGVAQSPRYKIIEKRQSVAFWCNPISGHATLYWYQQILGQGPKLLIQFQNNGVVDDSQLPKDRFSAERLKGVDSTLKIQPAKLEDSAVYLCASSLASLDGSYEQYFGPGTRLTVT.

V usage is TRBV7-2 and J usage is TRBJ2-3; D is unresolved. This CDR3 has 13 amino acids. Germline V gene sequence: CDR1 SGHTA, CDR2 FQGNSA. The V end lost 5 bases, the J end lost 5 bases, and 11 bases lay between the germline ends. CDR3 region: CASSERWGDTQYF. The CDR3 bases are TGTGCCAGCAGCGAGAGATGGGGAGATACGCAGTATTTT. Full variable domain (rest looked up from reference TRBV7-2 and TRBJ2-3): GAGVSQSPSNKVTEKGKDVELRCDPISGHTALYWYRQSLGQGLEFLIYFQGNSAPDKSGLPSDRFSAERTGGSVSTLTIQRTQQEDSAVYLCASSERWGDTQYFGPGTRLTVL.

This sequence joins TRBV2 and TRBJ1-2; D remains unclear. The ends were cut back, 1 base at V and 4 bases at J, with 13 bases in the middle. The CDR3 sequence is 15 residues long. Germline lookup yields CDR1 SNHLY and CDR2 FYNNEI. The CDR3 nucleotides are TGTGCCAGCAGTGAAGGGACGCGGTCCGGCTATGGCTACACCTTC. Its translation: CASSEGTRSGYGYTF.

The rearrangement links TRBV2 to TRBJ1-2; 8 nucleotides line up with TRBD1. V lost 8 bases and J lost 4; bases outside the gene matches: 6. This CDR3 has 13 residues. Per the germline V gene, CDR1 is SNHLY and CDR2 is FYNNEI. The CDR3 DNA reads TGTGCCAGCTCCCGACAGGGGACCTATGGCTACACCTTC. It specifies CASSRQGTYGYTF.

This clonotype was observed at least ten times. In nucleotides, the CDR3 is TGTGCCAGCAGAACAGGGGGACAGGGGAACACTGAAGCTTTCTTT. It yields the protein CASRTGGQGNTEAFF. This rearrangement joins TRBV28 to TRBJ1-1; 9 nucleotides agree with TRBD1. This CDR3 is 15 amino acids long. CDR1 is MDHEN and CDR2 is SYDVKM in the germline V gene. Unmatched junction bases numbered 6, after V lost 6 bases and J lost 1 base.

The chain carries TRBV2 and TRBJ1-5; D is possibly TRBD1 (6 bases). The germline gives CDR1 SNHLY, CDR2 FYNNEI. The CDR3 runs to 14 residues. The V end was cut by 8 bases, the J end by 7 bases, with 18 bases between. The CDR3 bases are TGTGCCAGCCGCCAGGGGTTAGGGTACCAGCCCCAGCATTTT. Translating it yields CASRQGLGYQPQHF.

The rearrangement links TRBV11-2 to TRBJ2-5; 9 bases fit TRBD2. The CDR3 has 16 residues. CDR1 and CDR2 from the germline V gene are SGHAT and FQNNGV. V lost 7 bases, J lost 5 bases, and 14 bases stayed unmatched. CDR3 nucleotides: TGTGCCAGCACCCGTGTCGGCGGGGGGGCCGGGGAGACCCAGTACTTC. It translates to CASTRVGGGAGETQYF. Complete variable domain (other parts from reference TRBV11-2 and TRBJ2-5): EAGVAQSPRYKIIEKRQSVAFWCNPISGHATLYWYQQILGQGPKLLIQFQNNGVVDDSQLPKDRFSAERLKGVDSTLKIQPAKLEDSAVYLCASTRVGGGAGETQYFGPGTRLLVL.

This clonotype was observed a few times. This chain connects TRBV20-1 to TRBJ2-7, with D possibly TRBD1 on 6 matching bases. Trimming took off 6 bases at V and 0 bases at J, with 12 bases between the two ends. The CDR3 runs 13 residues. Germline assignment: CDR1 DFQATT and CDR2 SNEGSKA (reference sequence). The CDR3 sequence: CSAAGALSYEQYF. The CDR3 DNA is TGCAGTGCCGCAGGGGCTCTCTCCTACGAGCAGTACTTC.

The chain has TRBV5-1 and TRBJ2-2, with 7 bases matching TRBD1. V lost 4 bases to trimming and J lost 0 bases; unmatched junction nucleotides: 6. This CDR3 comprises 16 residues. Germline V gene sequence: CDR1 SGHRS, CDR2 YFSETQ. CDR3 nucleotide sequence: TGCGCCAGCAGCACCAGACAGGGAGCGAACACCGGGGAGCTGTTTTTT. Translated, it gives CASSTRQGANTGELFF.

This chain links TRBV6-1 with TRBJ2-5; possibly TRBD2 for D (6 bases). The V end lost 5 bases, the J end lost 4 bases, and 14 bases lay between the germline ends. Germline V gene sequence: CDR1 MNHNS, CDR2 SASEGT. The CDR3 covers 14 residues. The CDR3 reads CASSKGRSGETQYF. The CDR3 DNA reads as TGTGCCAGCAGTAAAGGGAGGTCCGGAGAGACCCAGTACTTC.

This clonotype was observed many times. The V gene is TRBV12-3 or TRBV12-4, the J gene TRBJ1-1; D is unclear. V was shortened by 5 bases and J by 7 bases, with 8 bases between the two germline ends. This CDR3 has 11 amino acids. The CDR3 DNA reads as TGTGCCAGCAGTCTGGACGGTGAAGCTTTCTTT. It yields the protein CASSLDGEAFF.

Only a few counts were recorded for this clonotype. The chain uses TRBV6-1 and TRBJ2-7; D is perhaps TRBD1 (5 bases). CDR1 is MNHNS, CDR2 SASEGT, per germline. Trimming cost V 5 bases and J 2 bases, with 13 bases left between them. The CDR3 sequence is 14 residues long. The CDR3 here is CASSPGDRAYEQYF. CDR3 nucleotide sequence: TGTGCCAGCAGTCCAGGAGACAGAGCCTACGAGCAGTACTTC.

CDR3 coding DNA: TGTGCCAGTAGTCCATGGACAGGGAGCACCGGGGAGCTGTTTTTT. Protein sequence: CASSPWTGSTGELFF. The rearrangement links TRBV19 to TRBJ2-2, with 8 bases lining up with TRBD1. The V gene end was trimmed by 5 bases and the J gene end by 4 bases; junction bases not matched to a gene: 6. CDR3 length: 15 amino acids. Germline V gives CDR1 LNHDA, CDR2 SQIVND (reference sequence).

The genes are TRBV12-3 or TRBV12-4 and TRBJ2-1; the match to TRBD2 covers 16 bases. J lost 6 bases, V lost 8 bases, and 16 bases had no gene match. The CDR3 is 19 amino acids. CDR3 in amino acids: CASWARGLAGGPGFNEQFF. The CDR3 nucleotides read TGTGCCAGCTGGGCGCGGGGACTAGCGGGAGGGCCAGGATTCAATGAGCAGTTCTTC.

V is TRBV6-5 and J is TRBJ2-7, with D perhaps matching TRBD1 (5 bases). Germline CDR1 and CDR2: MNHEY and SVGAGI. V shed 4 bases and J shed 1 base, with 14 bases lying between them. This CDR3 comprises 15 residues. The CDR3 DNA reads as TGTGCCAGCAGTTTTGCAGGGAAGACGTCCTACGAGCAGTACTTC. Amino acid sequence: CASSFAGKTSYEQYF.